The T cell receptor (beta chain) described here comes from a study of T-cell memory formation after mild COVID-19. TCRdb reprocessed the 5' RACE reads with MiXCR, giving one entry per CDR3 protein. The sample includes 360,000 or so distinct CDR3 sequences, around 27% of them seen just once. As to this clonotype: Antigen unknown.

Findings and caveats of the study: Day 15 to 85 contracting clones showed balanced CD4/CD8; day 15 to 37 expanders favored CD4+. Contracting CD8+ clones were enriched in EMRA, CD4+ mainly in CM and EM. The SARS-CoV-2 specificity of second-wave clones reaching peak at day 37 remained unverified.

V dropped 5 bases and J dropped 3; count of bases not matched to a gene: 6. Germline loops: CDR1 SEHNR, CDR2 FQNEAQ (reference sequence). The CDR3 totals 14 residues. The chain recombines TRBV7-9 with TRBJ2-5; TRBD2 matches 7 bases. Source material: PBMCs or a T cell subset sorted from them (not recorded which). The receptor was derived from an adult woman who had mild COVID-19 (a few samples of this study predate the infection). Cell type and time point are not known. In DNA form, the CDR3 reads TGTGCCAGCAGCACCGGACTAGTCGAAGAGACCCAGTACTTC. It yields the protein CASSTGLVEETQYF.